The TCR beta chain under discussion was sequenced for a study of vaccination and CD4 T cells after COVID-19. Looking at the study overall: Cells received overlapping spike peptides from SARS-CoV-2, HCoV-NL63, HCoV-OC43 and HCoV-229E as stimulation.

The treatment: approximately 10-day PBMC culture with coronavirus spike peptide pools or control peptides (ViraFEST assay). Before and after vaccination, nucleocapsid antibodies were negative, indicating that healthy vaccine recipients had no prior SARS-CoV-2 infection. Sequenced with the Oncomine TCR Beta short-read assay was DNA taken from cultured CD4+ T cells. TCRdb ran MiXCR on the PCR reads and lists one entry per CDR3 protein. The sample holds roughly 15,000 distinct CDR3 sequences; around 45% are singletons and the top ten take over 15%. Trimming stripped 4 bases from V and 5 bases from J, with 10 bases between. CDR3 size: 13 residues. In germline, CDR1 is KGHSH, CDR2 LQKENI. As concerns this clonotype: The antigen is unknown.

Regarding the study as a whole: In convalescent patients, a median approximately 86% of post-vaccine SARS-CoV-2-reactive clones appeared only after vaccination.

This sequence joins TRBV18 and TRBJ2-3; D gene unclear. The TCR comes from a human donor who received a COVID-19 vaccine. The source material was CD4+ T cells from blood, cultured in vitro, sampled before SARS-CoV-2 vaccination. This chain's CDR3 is CASSQGPRDTQYF. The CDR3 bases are TGTGCCAGCTCACAAGGCCCTAGAGATACGCAGTATTTT.